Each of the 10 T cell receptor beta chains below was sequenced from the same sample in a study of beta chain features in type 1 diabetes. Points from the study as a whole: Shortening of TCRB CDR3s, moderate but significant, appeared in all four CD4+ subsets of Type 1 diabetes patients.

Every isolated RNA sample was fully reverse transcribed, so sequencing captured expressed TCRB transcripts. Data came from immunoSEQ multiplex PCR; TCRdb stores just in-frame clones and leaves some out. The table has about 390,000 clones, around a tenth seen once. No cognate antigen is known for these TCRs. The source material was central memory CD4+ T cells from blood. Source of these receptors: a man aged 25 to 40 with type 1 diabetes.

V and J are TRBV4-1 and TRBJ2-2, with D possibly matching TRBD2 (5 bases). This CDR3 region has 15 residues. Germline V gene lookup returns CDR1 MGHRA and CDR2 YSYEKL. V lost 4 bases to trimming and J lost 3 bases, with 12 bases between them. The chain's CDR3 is CASSRGFGDTGELFF. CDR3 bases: TGCGCCAGCAGCCGTGGCTTCGGGGACACCGGGGAGCTGTTTTTT.

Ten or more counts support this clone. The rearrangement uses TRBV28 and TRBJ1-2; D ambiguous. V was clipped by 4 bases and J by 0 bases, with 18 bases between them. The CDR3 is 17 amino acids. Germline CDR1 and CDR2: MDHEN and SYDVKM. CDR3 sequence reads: CASSSPRGGLANYGYTF. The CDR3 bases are TGTGCCAGCAGTTCCCCCCGAGGCGGGCTAGCTAACTATGGCTACACCTTC.

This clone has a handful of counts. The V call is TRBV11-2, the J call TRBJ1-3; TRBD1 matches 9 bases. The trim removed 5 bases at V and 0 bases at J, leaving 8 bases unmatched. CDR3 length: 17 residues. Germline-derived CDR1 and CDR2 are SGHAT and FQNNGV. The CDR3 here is CASSPRGQGSSGNTIYF. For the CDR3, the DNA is TGTGCCAGCAGCCCCCGAGGACAGGGGAGCTCTGGAAACACCATATATTTT.

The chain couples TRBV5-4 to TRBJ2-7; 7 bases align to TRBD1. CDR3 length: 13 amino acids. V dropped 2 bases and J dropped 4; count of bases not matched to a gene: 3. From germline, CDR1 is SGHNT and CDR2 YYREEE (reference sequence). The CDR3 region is CASSFGTAYEQYF. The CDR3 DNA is TGTGCCAGCAGCTTCGGGACAGCATACGAGCAGTACTTC.

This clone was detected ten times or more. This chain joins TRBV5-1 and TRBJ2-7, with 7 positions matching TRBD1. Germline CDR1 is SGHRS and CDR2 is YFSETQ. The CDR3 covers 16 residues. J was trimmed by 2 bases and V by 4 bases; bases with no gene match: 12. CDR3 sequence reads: CASSPQAGTVTYEQYF. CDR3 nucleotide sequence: TGCGCCAGCAGCCCGCAGGCCGGGACAGTCACCTACGAGCAGTACTTC. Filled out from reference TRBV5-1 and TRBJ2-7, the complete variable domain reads KAGVTQTPRYLIKTRGQQVTLSCSPISGHRSVSWYQQTPGQGLQFLFEYFSETQRNKGNFPGRFSGRQFSNSRSEMNVSTLELGDSALYLCASSPQAGTVTYEQYFGPGTRLTVT.

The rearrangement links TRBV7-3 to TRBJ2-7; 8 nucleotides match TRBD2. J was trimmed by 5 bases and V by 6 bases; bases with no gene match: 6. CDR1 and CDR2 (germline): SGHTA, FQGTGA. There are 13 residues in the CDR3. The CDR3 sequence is CASSTTGGNEQYF. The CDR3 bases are TGTGCCAGCAGTACAACGGGGGGGAACGAGCAGTACTTC.

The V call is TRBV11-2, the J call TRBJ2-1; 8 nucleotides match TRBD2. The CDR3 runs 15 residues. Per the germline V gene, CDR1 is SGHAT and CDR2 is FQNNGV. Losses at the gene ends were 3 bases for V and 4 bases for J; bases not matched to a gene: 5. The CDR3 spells CASSFGLADYNEQFF. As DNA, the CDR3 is TGTGCCAGCAGCTTTGGACTAGCAGATTACAATGAGCAGTTCTTC.

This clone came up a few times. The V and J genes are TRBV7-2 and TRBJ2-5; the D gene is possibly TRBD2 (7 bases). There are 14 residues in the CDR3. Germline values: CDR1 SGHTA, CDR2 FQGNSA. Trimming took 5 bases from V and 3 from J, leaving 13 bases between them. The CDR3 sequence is CASSPGGREETQYF. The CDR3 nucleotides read TGTGCCAGCAGCCCCGGGGGGCGGGAAGAGACCCAGTACTTC.

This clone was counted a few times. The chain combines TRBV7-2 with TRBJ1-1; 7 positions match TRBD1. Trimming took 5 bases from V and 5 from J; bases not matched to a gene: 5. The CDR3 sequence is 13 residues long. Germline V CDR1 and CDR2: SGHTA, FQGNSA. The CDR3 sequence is CASSLRQGTEAFF. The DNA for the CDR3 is TGTGCCAGCAGCCTTCGACAGGGTACTGAAGCTTTCTTT.

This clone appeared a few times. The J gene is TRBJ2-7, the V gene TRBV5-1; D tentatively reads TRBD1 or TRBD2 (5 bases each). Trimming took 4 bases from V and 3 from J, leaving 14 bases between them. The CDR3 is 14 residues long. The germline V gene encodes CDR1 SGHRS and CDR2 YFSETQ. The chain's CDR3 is CASSESGAYYEQYF. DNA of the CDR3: TGCGCCAGCAGCGAATCCGGGGCCTACTACGAGCAGTACTTC.